This is a list of T cell receptor beta chains from one sample in a study of shared clonotypes between healthy human individuals. This table comes from immunoSEQ multiplex PCR, and its TCRdb copy is limited to in-frame clones, with some not included. The sample yields approximately 1,000,000 clones, 77% seen once. Sequenced material: memory CD4+ T cells from PBMCs. The receptors here all came from a man aged 18 to 29 in good health. Some clones in this sample may be carry-over from other donors' samples. The CDR3 runs from the conserved cysteine through the conserved F or W.

v_gene,j_gene,CDR3aa
TRBV19,TRBJ2-5,CASSTTGGGETQYF
TRBV5-1,TRBJ2-5,CASGTGTSGGGRETQYF
TRBV18,TRBJ1-5,CASSQASNQPQHF
TRBV11-3,TRBJ1-4,CASSLARGTSGGPFRGWLFF
TRBV5-1,TRBJ1-5,CASSLNYGQPQHF
TRBV11-1,TRBJ2-6,CASSSGLAGSSGANVLTF
TRBV5-4,TRBJ1-1,CASSFGANTEAFF
TRBV21-1,TRBJ1-1,CASSKLVRDTEAFF
TRBV7-9,TRBJ2-5,CASSPGQGEAETQYF
TRBV28,TRBJ1-4,CASGSGQTNEKLFF
TRBV4-1,TRBJ1-2,CASSRQGSAYGHTF
TRBV7-8,TRBJ2-7,CASTPRRIRYEQYF
TRBV10-3,TRBJ1-2,CAISEGKFSYGGGGYTF
TRBV27,TRBJ2-7,CASTKLGPLSSEQYF
TRBV11-1,TRBJ2-3,CASSLVGGNTQYF
TRBV21-1,TRBJ2-7,CASPGRVCSYEQYF
TRBV15,TRBJ1-4,CATSEPQHATEKLFF